This T cell receptor (beta chain) stems from a study of T cell responses to AZD1222 COVID-19 vaccine. Study findings and constraints: The number of AZD1222 recipients seropositive at baseline was only 6 or 7. Reports say nearly half of spike-specific TCRs go after unmutated variant regions. The donor group comprised mostly white British people and more females; the analysis possibly underestimated clonal diversity.

As regards this clone: Its antigen is unidentified.

Trimming stripped 2 bases from V and 5 bases from J, with 6 bases between. Germline values: CDR1 MNHEY, CDR2 SVGEGT. CDR3 length: 13 amino acids. Produced via immunoSEQ multiplex PCR; TCRdb's table is partial and in-frame only. The table has 110,000 to 150,000 clones, around 90% seen once. Sequences were derived from peripheral blood, sampled 28 days after the second AZD1222 dose. The source of this sequence is an adult who received the AZD1222 COVID-19 vaccine. The rearrangement joins TRBV6-2 or TRBV6-3 to TRBJ2-2; D not certain. In DNA, the CDR3 is TGTGCCAGCAGTTACCTAGTGACCGGGGAGCTGTTTTTT. It specifies CASSYLVTGELFF.